Below are 32 T cell receptor beta chains sequenced from a single sample in a study of tumor-infiltrating lymphocytes in primary liver carcinoma. Extraction of RNA together with DNA used about 17-34 mg of unsorted bulk tissue. TCR beta cDNA was reverse-transcribed from 500 ng of total RNA. The reaction used a constant-region primer and ProtoScript II reverse transcriptase. TCR beta libraries came from three nested multiplex PCR rounds using slightly modified ARM-PCR. The two initial PCR rounds, approximately 10 cycles each, used TRBV1-TRBV30 forward and C-beta reverse primers. Each CDR3 protein is one row after TCRdb ran MiXCR on the multiplex PCR reads. The repertoire has 150,000 to 200,000 distinct CDR3 sequences, 70% to 90% of them found once; the top ten carry 15% to 20%. The sequenced sample was tumor tissue from primary liver carcinoma. Source of these receptors: a man aged 40-50 years with primary liver carcinoma and hepatitis B virus infection.

The chain has TRBV11-2 and TRBJ1-1; D possibly corresponds to TRBD1 (6 bases). V was pared by 1 base and J by 6 bases, with 18 bases between. CDR3 length equals 16 residues. CDR1 and CDR2 (germline): SGHAT, FQNNGV. This CDR3 is CASSLGLQGGIAEAFF. CDR3 coding DNA: TGTGCCAGCAGCTTAGGGCTACAGGGTGGCATCGCTGAAGCTTTCTTT.

As regards this clonotype: One end of the junction fails to match germline, which may point to a read error. This chain links TRBV24-1 with TRBJ2-2, with D perhaps matching TRBD1 or TRBD2 (5 bases each). This CDR3 has 15 amino acids. Germline CDR1 KGHDR, CDR2 SFDVKD. The CDR3, as DNA: TGTGCCATCAGTCGTATAGGGACGAACACCGGGGAGATGTTTTTT. Its translation is CAISRIGTNTGEMFF.

The gene calls are TRBV29-1 and TRBJ2-5; unclear D gene. In germline, CDR1 is SQVTM, CDR2 ANQGSEA. This CDR3 spans 12 amino acids. V was cut by 4 bases and J by 9 bases, with 15 bases left in between. As DNA, the CDR3 is TGCAGCGTTGTTGGAGCCGTGGAATCCCAGTACTTC. Encoded protein: CSVVGAVESQYF. The full variable domain, rest sourced from reference TRBV29-1 and TRBJ2-5, is SAVISQKPSRDICQRGTSLTIQCQVDSQVTMMFWYRQQPGQSLTLIATANQGSEATYESGFVIDKFPISRPNLTFSTLTVSNMSPEDSSIYLCSVVGAVESQYFGPGTRLLVL.

Turning to this clonotype: The junction shows a germline mismatch at one end, possibly a read error. The J gene is TRBJ2-7, the V gene TRBV6-1; 10 nucleotides align to TRBD2. Germline V CDR1 and CDR2: MNHNS, SASEGT. The CDR3 has 15 residues. The CDR3 DNA follows: TGTGCCAGGAGTGTCTCGACTAGCGGGTCCTACGAGCAGTACTTC. Protein product: CARSVSTSGSYEQYF.

On this clonotype itself: One junction end disagrees with the germline gene, perhaps due to a read error. The DNA of the CDR3 is TGTGCCAACAGCCTCAATGACGATACGCAGTATTTT. Its protein is CANSLNDDTQYF. The V gene is TRBV11-3, the J gene TRBJ2-3; D remains unclear. The CDR3 runs 12 residues. Germline lookup yields CDR1 SGHNT and CDR2 YENEEA.

The J gene is TRBJ2-1, the V gene TRBV4-3, with a possible D match to TRBD2 (7 bases). Germline V gives CDR1 LGHNA, CDR2 YSLEER. The CDR3 spans 15 residues. The DNA of the CDR3 is TGCGCTATCAACCCAAGGGGGGGGTCGGTTAATGAGCAGTTCTTC. Protein product: CAINPRGGSVNEQFF.

Comment on this clonotype: The conserved closing phenylalanine or tryptophan is absent in this CDR3, likely reflecting a read error. The rearrangement links TRBV29-1 to TRBJ2-1; TRBD2 matches 7 bases. CDR3 length equals 13 residues. Looked up from germline, CDR1 is SQVTM and CDR2 is ANQGSEA. Trimming took 8 bases from V and 7 from J; bases not matched to a gene: 11. The CDR3: CSIRDYAKNEQFL. CDR3 DNA sequence: TGCAGCATTCGGGACTATGCAAAGAATGAGCAGTTCTTG.

Concerning this clonotype itself: Just one base apart from a much larger clone, this may be a read error. The chain joins TRBV12-3 or TRBV12-4 to TRBJ1-1; D gene unclear. Trimming pared 5 bases from V and 2 bases from J, leaving 12 bases between. This CDR3 region has 14 residues. The DNA for the CDR3 is TGTGCCAGCAGTACCCAGGATGGAAACACTGAAGCTTTCTTT. Protein sequence: CASSTQDGNTEAFF.

This clonotype was seen more than once but under ten times. A read error may explain this, as a much larger clone is one base away. The chain uses TRBV5-1 and TRBJ2-3, with TRBD2 identical over 9 bases. This CDR3 is built from 15 residues. Germline trimming cut 5 bases from V and 4 bases from J; bases unmatched to any gene: 8. Germline V gene sequence: CDR1 SGHRS, CDR2 YFSETQ. CDR3 region: CASSGIAGVSDTQYF. The CDR3 DNA sequence: TGCGCCAGCAGTGGCATAGCGGGAGTCTCAGATACGCAGTATTTT. Full variable domain (outside the CDR3, taken from reference TRBV5-1 and TRBJ2-3): KAGVTQTPRYLIKTRGQQVTLSCSPISGHRSVSWYQQTPGQGLQFLFEYFSETQRNKGNFPGRFSGRQFSNSRSEMNVSTLELGDSALYLCASSGIAGVSDTQYFGPGTRLTVL.

A note on this clonotype: An end of the junction differs from the germline gene, which may be a read error. The CDR3 region has the DNA TGTGCCAGCAGCCCCTCGGGAACTAACTATGGCTACATCTTC. As protein: CASSPSGTNYGYIF. The genes are TRBV12-3 or TRBV12-4 and TRBJ1-2; no clear D gene. CDR3 length equals 14 residues.

Worth noting for this clonotype: In this CDR3 the conserved last residue, phenylalanine or tryptophan, is missing, so a read error is likely. The J gene is TRBJ2-7, the V gene TRBV4-1; D might be TRBD2 (6 bases). CDR3 length equals 15 residues. Germline V lookup: CDR1 MGHRA, CDR2 YSYEKL. The CDR3 sequence: CASSEDKALAMAQYL. The DNA for the CDR3 is TGCGCCAGCAGCGAAGATAAGGCACTAGCCATGGCGCAGTACCTC.

The genes are TRBV5-5 and TRBJ2-5, with a weak D call TRBD2 (6 bases). The CDR3 is 14 residues long. Germline assignment: CDR1 SGHKS and CDR2 YYEKEE (reference sequence). The V gene lost 4 bases and the J gene lost 5 bases, with 15 bases spanning the gap. The CDR3 spells CASSPKTSWETQYF. For the CDR3, the DNA is TGTGCCAGCAGCCCGAAGACTAGTTGGGAGACCCAGTACTTC.

Details on this clonotype: At one boundary the junction diverges from the germline segment, which might be a read error. The genes are TRBV5-4 and TRBJ2-3; D might be TRBD2 (5 bases). This CDR3 spans 15 amino acids. CDR1 SGHNT and CDR2 YYREEE come from the germline V gene (reference sequence). In DNA, the CDR3 is TGTGCAAGCAGTTCGGAAGTCGACGGAGGAGATAGGCAGTATTTT. As protein: CASSSEVDGGDRQYF.

As to this clonotype: The CDR3 carries no conserved terminal phenylalanine or tryptophan, so it likely arises from a read error. J is TRBJ1-2 and V is TRBV28, with a possible D match to TRBD1 (6 bases). CDR3 length: 13 amino acids. Germline V gene lookup returns CDR1 MDHEN and CDR2 SYDVKM. Deletions cut 6 bases from V and 8 bases from J, with 16 bases between. The CDR3 sequence: CASSRQVVEGYTL. Written as DNA, the CDR3 is TGTGCCAGCAGCCGACAGGTGGTAGAGGGCTACACCTTG.

Worth noting for this clonotype: A read error is likely, as this CDR3 ends without the conserved phenylalanine or tryptophan. This chain connects TRBV11-2 to TRBJ2-4; D is unresolved. Looked up from germline, CDR1 is SGHAT and CDR2 is FQNNGV. CDR3 length equals 15 residues. CDR3 loop: CASTTSAVTKNFQYL. The DNA of the CDR3 is TGTGCCAGCACCACTTCGGCGGTAACCAAAAACTTTCAGTACCTC.

The chain is built from TRBV30 and TRBJ2-7; no firm D call. V dropped 4 bases and J dropped 5 bases, with 21 bases sitting between them. Germline lookup yields CDR1 GTSNPN and CDR2 SVGIG (reference sequence). This CDR3 is 15 amino acids long. The CDR3 protein is CAWIPPRPGSNEQYF. Written as DNA, the CDR3 is TGTGCCTGGATTCCTCCTCGACCTGGATCCAACGAGCAGTACTTC.

As to this clonotype: The junction departs from germline at one end; a sequencing error may be responsible. CDR3 amino acids: CTSRERVAGVGQYF. The CDR3 DNA sequence: TGTACCAGCAGGGAAAGAGTAGCGGGAGTGGGGCAGTACTTC. This rearrangement joins TRBV6-1 to TRBJ2-7, with TRBD2 identical over 9 bases. Looked up from germline, CDR1 is MNHNS and CDR2 is SASEGT. The CDR3 spans 14 residues.

This clonotype is medium-sized (0.01 to 0.1%) within its sample. This chain uses TRBV12-3 or TRBV12-4 with TRBJ2-1; the match to TRBD2 covers 10 bases. CDR3 size: 16 residues. The J segment lost 5 bases and the V segment lost 2 bases, leaving 6 bases of the junction unmatched. As DNA, the CDR3 is TGTGCCAGCAGTTTATATGTGCTAGCGGGGGACAATGAGCAGTTCTTC. Protein sequence: CASSLYVLAGDNEQFF.

About this clonotype itself: This may be a read error: a much more frequent sequence differs by one nucleotide. The chain employs TRBV5-5 and TRBJ2-7, with TRBD1 matching 8 bases. Trimming cost V 0 bases and J 3 bases; bases outside gene matches: 8. The CDR3 totals 16 residues. Germline CDR1 reads SGHKS; CDR2 reads YYEKEE (reference sequence). CDR3 in amino acids: CASSLAWPGGSYEQYF. The CDR3 DNA is TGTGCCAGCAGCTTGGCCTGGCCAGGGGGCAGCTACGAGCAGTACTTC.

To note about this clonotype: Its ends do not fully match the called genes, so a read error is possible. The rearrangement uses TRBV5-4 and TRBJ2-7; D possibly uses TRBD1 or TRBD2 (6 bases each). Germline CDR1 reads SGHNT; CDR2 reads YYREEE (reference sequence). CDR3 size: 17 residues. CDR3 sequence (DNA): TGTGCCAGCAGCGGGGGGCAGGGAGCGGAAAACACCTACGAGCAGTATTTC. It codes for CASSGGQGAENTYEQYF. Drawing the rest from reference TRBV5-4 and TRBJ2-7, the complete variable domain is ETGVTQSPTHLIKTRGQQVTLRCSSQSGHNTVSWYQQALGQGPQFIFQYYREEENGRGNFPPRFSGLQFPNYSSELNVNALELDDSALYLCASSGGQGAENTYEQYFGPGTRLTVT.

A remark on this clonotype: Compared with germline, one end of the junction differs, possibly owing to a read error. This chain connects TRBV29-1 to TRBJ2-2; tentative D call: TRBD2 (6 bases). Germline V lookup: CDR1 SQVTM, CDR2 ANQGSEA. The CDR3 spans 13 residues. CDR3 bases: TGCAGCGTTCCAAGGGAGGACACCGGAGAGCTGTTTTTT. This translates into CSVPREDTGELFF.

This sequence joins TRBV5-4 and TRBJ2-1; TRBD2 is a possible D gene (6 bases). Gene TRBJ2-7 matches the end of the DNA better, so the J call may be wrong. This CDR3 has 15 residues. The germline V gene has CDR1 SGHNT and CDR2 YYREEE (reference sequence). The CDR3 spells CASSLVVGGYNEQYF. The CDR3 DNA sequence: TGTGCCAGCAGTCTCGTCGTGGGGGGTTACAATGAGCAGTACTTC.

A word on this clonotype: The junction and the germline gene differ at one end; a read error may be behind it. This chain connects TRBV29-1 to TRBJ2-5, with 9 bases aligning to TRBD1. The germline gives CDR1 SQVTM, CDR2 ANQGSEA. This CDR3 is 15 amino acids long. This chain's CDR3 is CSVVFDGTGRETQYF. In DNA, the CDR3 is TGCAGCGTTGTTTTCGACGGGACAGGGAGAGAGACACAGTACTTC. Using reference TRBV29-1 and TRBJ2-5 for the parts outside the CDR3, the full variable domain is SAVISQKPSRDICQRGTSLTIQCQVDSQVTMMFWYRQQPGQSLTLIATANQGSEATYESGFVIDKFPISRPNLTFSTLTVSNMSPEDSSIYLCSVVFDGTGRETQYFGPGTRLLVL.

With regard to this clonotype: This may come from a read error, since a much larger clone is one base off. This sequence joins TRBV2 and TRBJ1-5, with a tentative D call TRBD1 (5 bases). V gave up 6 bases and J gave up 1 base, with 10 bases separating them. Germline V gene lookup returns CDR1 SNHLY and CDR2 FYNNEI. The CDR3 has 14 residues. CDR3 loop: CASSLNRSNQPQHF. The DNA for the CDR3 is TGTGCCAGCAGCTTGAACAGGAGCAATCAGCCCCAGCATTTT.

The chain links TRBV7-2 to TRBJ1-2, with TRBD1 as a possible D gene (6 bases). The germline V gene has CDR1 SGHTA and CDR2 FQGNSA. V lost 4 bases and J lost 4, with 16 bases in between. The CDR3 length is 15 residues. The CDR3 protein is CASSSKSGHFYGYTF. CDR3 sequence (DNA): TGTGCCAGCAGCTCCAAGTCGGGACATTTCTATGGCTACACCTTC.

Points on this clonotype: The germline gene is not matched at one end of the junction; a read error may be the cause. The chain carries TRBV6-6 and TRBJ2-2; tentatively, D is TRBD1 (8 bases). Germline V lookup: CDR1 MNHNY, CDR2 SVGAGI (reference sequence). This CDR3 is built from 15 residues. The CDR3 is CANTTGGANTRELFF. In DNA form, the CDR3 reads TGTGCCAACACTACAGGGGGGGCGAACACCAGGGAGTTGTTTTTT.

To note about this clonotype: The CDR3 ends on some other residue instead of the conserved phenylalanine or tryptophan, so this is likely a read error. The DNA is omitted, as the CDR3 cannot be located on it reliably, and the CDR3 follows TCRdb's listing. The chain couples TRBV4-2 to TRBJ2-7; the table's TRBD2 call for D was not verified on the DNA. The CDR3 region is 16 residues in length, termini included. Germline CDR1 is LGHNA and CDR2 is YNFKEQ. CDR3: CASSQDGTSGSYEHYL.

In this sample, this clonotype turned up once. The chain joins TRBV24-1 to TRBJ2-2, with D perhaps matching TRBD1 (5 bases). The CDR3 is made up of 15 amino acids. V lost 4 bases and J lost 10, with 18 bases in between. Germline lookup yields CDR1 KGHDR and CDR2 SFDVKD. The CDR3: CATSEGDYDTAELFF. CDR3 nucleotides: TGTGCCACCAGTGAAGGGGATTACGACACAGCGGAGCTGTTTTTT.

Comment on this clonotype: Because it lacks the conserved phenylalanine or tryptophan at the end, this CDR3 is likely a read error. The chain links TRBV10-3 to TRBJ2-6; D could derive from TRBD1 or TRBD2 (6 bases each). This CDR3 is 18 amino acids long. The V gene lost 3 bases and the J gene lost 0 bases, with 15 bases spanning the gap. CDR1 is ENHRY and CDR2 is SYGVKD in the germline V gene. Here the CDR3 reads CAISDSRGADSGANVLTS. CDR3 DNA sequence: TGTGCCATCAGTGATTCGAGGGGGGCAGACTCTGGGGCCAACGTCCTGACTTCC.

The chain combines TRBV12-3 or TRBV12-4 with TRBJ2-1, with TRBD2 as a possible D gene (5 bases). The J call is doubtful: the DNA matches TRBJ2-7 better. The CDR3 spans 11 residues. The CDR3 sequence: CASSLGTQQYF. The CDR3 coding sequence is TGTGCCAGCAGTTTAGGGACTCAGCAGTACTTC.

Concerning this clonotype: Without the conserved terminal phenylalanine or tryptophan, this CDR3 likely stems from a read error. This chain connects TRBV4-3 to TRBJ2-1; no clear D. The CDR3 has 16 amino acids. Germline V lookup: CDR1 LGHNA, CDR2 YSLEER. CDR3 in DNA: TGCGCCAGCAGCCAAGATCCCTACTCAAAATACATTGAGCAGTTCTTA. Its protein product is CASSQDPYSKYIEQFL.

The J gene is TRBJ2-7, the V gene TRBV20-1, with 9 bases identical to TRBD2. The CDR3 is made up of 14 amino acids. Germline loops: CDR1 DFQATT, CDR2 SNEGSKA (reference sequence). V gave up 5 bases and J gave up 3 bases; unmatched junction bases: 8. The DNA for the CDR3 is TGCAGTGCTCCCGGGACTAGCTCTTTCTACGAGCAGTACTTC. Translation: CSAPGTSSFYEQYF.